Below are 8 T cell receptor beta chains sequenced from a single sample in a study of T cells in Graves' hyperthyroidism and ophthalmopathy. RNA transcripts served as the template for amplifying TCR beta CDR3 regions. The primer set for the first-round RT-PCR of the TCR CDR3 was HTBI. TCRdb reprocessed the multiplex PCR reads with MiXCR, giving one entry per CDR3 protein. The table shows approximately 480,000 distinct CDR3 sequences, with less than 25% occurring only once. Sequenced material: blood. Source of these receptors: a man aged 18 to 35 with Graves' hyperthyroidism.

This clonotype was detected ten times or more. The chain combines TRBV6-5 with TRBJ1-1, with D uncertain. The CDR3 consists of 14 residues. Trimming took off 0 bases at V and 4 bases at J, with 9 bases between the two ends. Germline CDR1 is MNHEY and CDR2 is SVGAGI. DNA for the CDR3: TGTGCCAGCAGTTACTCGCTTTTGGGCACTGAAGCTTTCTTT. Translating gives CASSYSLLGTEAFF.

The sample holds many counts of this clonotype. V usage is TRBV11-2 and J usage is TRBJ1-2, with a possible D match to TRBD1 (6 bases). The CDR3 is made up of 18 amino acids. V gave up 4 bases and J gave up 5 bases, with 26 bases separating them. Germline values: CDR1 SGHAT, CDR2 FQNNGV. CDR3 sequence: CASSSQTQTGSLGYGYTF. CDR3 DNA sequence: TGTGCCAGCAGCTCGCAAACCCAGACAGGATCTTTAGGATATGGCTACACCTTC. The full variable domain, in which reference TRBV11-2 and TRBJ1-2 provide the parts outside the CDR3, is EAGVAQSPRYKIIEKRQSVAFWCNPISGHATLYWYQQILGQGPKLLIQFQNNGVVDDSQLPKDRFSAERLKGVDSTLKIQPAKLEDSAVYLCASSSQTQTGSLGYGYTFGSGTRLTVV.

This clonotype was seen many times. V is TRBV28 and J is TRBJ2-5, with 10 bases matching TRBD2. This CDR3 spans 15 amino acids. With 2 bases clipped from V and 5 bases from J, the junction kept 5 bases outside the gene matches. The V gene's germline CDR1 is MDHEN and CDR2 SYDVKM. The CDR3 coding sequence is TGTGCCAGCAGTTTACAAGCGGGGGGGCAGGAGACCCAGTACTTC. Encoded protein: CASSLQAGGQETQYF.

This clonotype has at least ten counts. This chain joins TRBV27 and TRBJ2-7; tentative D call: TRBD2 (7 bases). Germline V lookup: CDR1 MNHEY, CDR2 SMNVEV (reference sequence). V lost 5 bases to trimming and J lost 0 bases, with 17 bases between them. The CDR3 loop spans 16 amino acids. The CDR3 DNA reads TGTGCCAGCAGTAAGGGGGGGCCTCAATACTCCTACGAGCAGTACTTC. This gives the protein CASSKGGPQYSYEQYF.

This clonotype occurred many times. The chain employs TRBV2 and TRBJ1-3; D is unclear. The CDR3 is made up of 13 amino acids. Germline V gives CDR1 SNHLY, CDR2 FYNNEI. Trimming stripped 3 bases from V and 0 bases from J, with 3 bases between. DNA for the CDR3: TGTGCCAGCAGTGATCTCTCTGGAAACACCATATATTTT. The encoded protein is CASSDLSGNTIYF.

As for this clonotype: One junction end does not reproduce the germline sequence, and a read error may be involved. The chain links TRBV7-7 to TRBJ2-5, with 7 positions matching TRBD2. Germline V lookup: CDR1 SSHAT, CDR2 FNYEAQ (reference sequence). The CDR3 runs to 13 residues. CDR3 in DNA: TGTGCTAGCAGCCACCGGGGGGAAGAGACCCAGTACTTC. Translation: CASSHRGEETQYF.

This clonotype was seen repeatedly, ten times or more. The CDR3 DNA is TGTGCCAGCAGACGGGGACAGGTCACTCCCACTGAAGCTTTCTTT. It is translated as CASRRGQVTPTEAFF. The V call is TRBV6-1, the J call TRBJ1-1, with TRBD1 identical over 8 bases. This CDR3 contains 15 residues. V was pared by 6 bases and J by 4 bases, with 10 bases of the junction left unmatched. Germline V CDR1 and CDR2: MNHNS, SASEGT.

This clonotype was picked up a small number of times. The chain carries TRBV19 and TRBJ2-5; the D is unclear. CDR1 and CDR2 from the germline V gene are LNHDA and SQIVND (reference sequence). This CDR3 has 14 residues. V was cut by 3 bases and J by 6 bases, with 14 bases left in between. The CDR3 DNA sequence: TGTGCCAGTAGTATGGAGCTGCAAGTCCAGACCCAGTACTTC. The encoded protein is CASSMELQVQTQYF.